The 27 T cell receptor beta chains in this list originate from one sample, sequenced in a study of regulatory dendritic cells for organ transplantation. TCRdb keeps only in-frame clones here, not all; method: immunoSEQ multiplex PCR. Among almost 35,000 clones listed, roughly 89% were seen once. The sample consisted of naive CD4+ T cells from blood. Sample subset: CD45RA+ naive T cells. Receptors originate from a human donor in good health.

The chain couples TRBV19 to TRBJ2-1; TRBD1 agrees at 7 bases. Germline V gene data show CDR1 as LNHDA and CDR2 as SQIVND (reference sequence). This CDR3 has 15 residues. The V and J ends lost 5 bases and 7 bases, in that order; junction bases with no gene match: 11. The CDR3 protein is CASSWTGRGRNEQFF. CDR3 sequence (DNA): TGTGCCAGTAGTTGGACAGGCCGTGGAAGAAATGAGCAGTTCTTC.

As DNA, the CDR3 is TGTGCCAGCAGCGAGGCTCTAGCGGGGGCGGAACTAGCCAAAAACATTCAGTACTTC. Encoded protein: CASSEALAGAELAKNIQYF. The chain employs TRBV5-6 and TRBJ2-4, with 10 bases fitting TRBD2. The V and J ends lost 4 bases and 0 bases, in that order; junction bases with no gene match: 13. CDR1 and CDR2 (germline): SGHDT, YYEEEE. CDR3 length equals 19 residues. Looking up the rest from reference TRBV5-6 and TRBJ2-4 gives the full variable domain: DAGVTQSPTHLIKTRGQQVTLRCSPKSGHDTVSWYQQALGQGPQFIFQYYEEEERQRGNFPDRFSGHQFPNYSSELNVNALLLGDSALYLCASSEALAGAELAKNIQYFGAGTRLSVL.

This chain uses TRBV2 with TRBJ1-1, with D possibly matching TRBD1 (5 bases). Trimming removed 8 bases from V and 2 bases from J, with 18 bases in between. CDR1 SNHLY and CDR2 FYNNEI come from the germline V gene. The CDR3 covers 15 residues. The CDR3 DNA sequence: TGTGCCAGCGGCGGGGACTTCTCCTCCAACACTGAAGCTTTCTTT. Translation: CASGGDFSSNTEAFF.

The rearrangement links TRBV5-4 to TRBJ2-7; TRBD2 matches at 13 bases. V shed 3 bases, J shed 2 bases, and the junction held 5 bases outside the gene matches. Germline lookup yields CDR1 SGHNT and CDR2 YYREEE (reference sequence). This CDR3 spans 16 amino acids. This CDR3 is CASSSGTSGDPYEQYF. The CDR3, as DNA: TGTGCCAGCAGCTCGGGGACTAGCGGGGACCCCTACGAGCAGTACTTC.

Notes on this clone: The junction and the germline gene differ at one end; a read error may be behind it. This same CDR3 is encoded by further DNA sequences in the sample. The gene calls are TRBV15 and TRBJ2-1; 9 bases match TRBD2. Germline CDR1 is LNHNV and CDR2 is YYDKDF (reference sequence). The CDR3 has 15 amino acids. The CDR3 bases are TGTGCTACCAGCAGAGTTAGCGGGAGTTCGGATGAGCAGTTCTTC. It codes for CATSRVSGSSDEQFF.

V and J are TRBV18 and TRBJ2-1; 8 bases line up with TRBD1. This CDR3 region has 14 residues. CDR1 is KGHSH and CDR2 is LQKENI in the germline V gene. Trimming at V came to 2 bases and at J to 7 bases, leaving 4 bases not matched to a gene. The CDR3 here is CASSPKGQVNEQFF. The CDR3 coding sequence is TGTGCCAGCTCACCAAAGGGACAGGTAAATGAGCAGTTCTTC.

The chain joins TRBV15 to TRBJ1-6, with D perhaps matching TRBD1 (5 bases). V lost 5 bases, J lost 4 bases, and 9 bases lay in between. CDR3 length equals 14 residues. CDR1 and CDR2 (germline): LNHNV, YYDKDF (reference sequence). For the CDR3, the DNA is TGTGCCACCAGCGTAGACAGATATAATTCACCCCTCCACTTT. Protein sequence: CATSVDRYNSPLHF. Based on the CDR3 plus reference TRBV15 and TRBJ1-6, the full variable domain is DAMVIQNPRYQVTQFGKPVTLSCSQTLNHNVMYWYQQKSSQAPKLLFHYYDKDFNNEADTPDNFQSRRPNTSFCFLDIRSPGLGDTAMYLCATSVDRYNSPLHFGNGTRLTVT.

The CDR3: CAISQSNEEAFF. The CDR3 DNA sequence: TGTGCCATCAGCCAGAGTAACGAAGAAGCTTTCTTT. The chain combines TRBV10-3 with TRBJ1-1; D gene uncertain. The CDR3 is 12 amino acids. The germline V gene has CDR1 ENHRY and CDR2 SYGVKD. Deletions cut 6 bases from V and 8 bases from J, with 13 bases between.

The V gene is TRBV6-5, the J gene TRBJ1-2, with 9 bases identical to TRBD1. After removal of 0 bases from V and 4 bases from J, the junction contained 3 bases not matched to a gene. The germline V gene encodes CDR1 MNHEY and CDR2 SVGAGI. The CDR3 sequence is 15 residues long. CDR3 sequence reads: CASSYSGQGIYGYTF. CDR3 DNA sequence: TGTGCCAGCAGTTACTCGGGACAGGGAATCTATGGCTACACCTTC.

This chain links TRBV5-4 with TRBJ2-6; the D is unclear. Deletions cut 4 bases from V and 2 bases from J, with 1 base between. CDR3 length: 12 residues. Germline CDR1 reads SGHNT; CDR2 reads YYREEE (reference sequence). The CDR3 spells CASSAGANVLTF. The CDR3 DNA follows: TGTGCCAGCAGCGCTGGGGCCAACGTCCTGACTTTC.

This clone has a handful of counts. V usage is TRBV4-2 and J usage is TRBJ1-2, with 8 bases identical to TRBD1. Germline loops: CDR1 LGHNA, CDR2 YNFKEQ. The CDR3 loop spans 16 amino acids. The junction had 8 bases not matched to a gene; V was cut back by 4 bases and J by 1 base. CDR3 protein: CASSPDPDRDNYGYTF. The CDR3 region has the DNA TGTGCCAGCAGCCCAGACCCGGACAGGGATAACTATGGCTACACCTTC.

V usage is TRBV30 and J usage is TRBJ2-3, with D maybe TRBD1 (5 bases). Trimming shortened V by 5 bases and J by 1 base, and 25 bases separated the two germline ends. Per the germline V gene, CDR1 is GTSNPN and CDR2 is SVGIG (reference sequence). CDR3 length: 18 residues. The CDR3 sequence is CAWDQVGAKVTRTDTQYF. The DNA for the CDR3 is TGTGCCTGGGATCAAGTAGGGGCCAAGGTTACCCGCACAGATACGCAGTATTTT.

The J gene is TRBJ2-3, the V gene TRBV4-1; TRBD2 matches at 10 bases. This CDR3 has 18 amino acids. The V and J ends lost 3 bases and 0 bases, in that order; junction bases with no gene match: 9. Germline V gives CDR1 MGHRA, CDR2 YSYEKL. The CDR3 sequence is CASSHPSGGLSSTDTQYF. In nucleotides, the CDR3 is TGCGCCAGCAGCCACCCTAGCGGGGGACTCTCTAGCACAGATACGCAGTATTTT.

This clone was seen a single time. V and J are TRBV6-5 and TRBJ1-2; D gene unclear. The CDR3 totals 16 residues. Germline loops: CDR1 MNHEY, CDR2 SVGAGI. V was clipped by 2 bases and J by 8 bases, with 21 bases between them. The CDR3 coding sequence is TGTGCCAGCAGTTACCGGATACAGAGCCGATCGTGGGGCTACACCTTC. Amino acids: CASSYRIQSRSWGYTF.

The J gene is TRBJ1-2, the V gene TRBV6-5, with D uncertain. The CDR3 has 13 residues. Germline V lookup: CDR1 MNHEY, CDR2 SVGAGI. V was pared by 2 bases and J by 4 bases, with 8 bases between. The chain's CDR3 is CASSYEASYGYTF. In DNA, the CDR3 is TGTGCCAGCAGTTACGAGGCGAGCTATGGCTACACCTTC.

V and J are TRBV28 and TRBJ2-1; maybe TRBD2 (5 bases). The CDR3 spans 13 residues. Trimming cost V 7 bases and J 7 bases, with 14 bases left between them. CDR1 and CDR2 (germline): MDHEN, SYDVKM. The CDR3 DNA reads TGTGCCAGCATCTCCTGGACTCAAAATGAGCAGTTCTTC. The encoded protein is CASISWTQNEQFF.

The V call is TRBV28, the J call TRBJ1-1, with a possible D match to TRBD1 (5 bases). Germline V gene sequence: CDR1 MDHEN, CDR2 SYDVKM. CDR3 size: 11 residues. Trimming cost V 10 bases and J 3 bases, with 9 bases left between them. This CDR3 is CATQDYTEAFF. In DNA form, the CDR3 reads TGTGCCACACAGGACTACACTGAAGCTTTCTTT.

J is TRBJ1-3 and V is TRBV6-5; maybe TRBD1 (5 bases). The germline V gene has CDR1 MNHEY and CDR2 SVGAGI. The CDR3 is made up of 14 amino acids. V shed 5 bases and J shed 6 bases, with 14 bases lying between them. The DNA for the CDR3 is TGTGCCAGCAGTCGGGGGTCCTGGGAAAACACCATATATTTT. It translates to CASSRGSWENTIYF.

The DNA of the CDR3 is TGTGCCAGCGGCTCGGACGGGCACAATGAGCAGTTCTTC. Protein: CASGSDGHNEQFF. The chain has TRBV9 and TRBJ2-1; D is uncertain. V was clipped by 7 bases and J by 5 bases, with 13 bases between them. Germline assignment: CDR1 SGDLS and CDR2 YYNGEE. There are 13 residues in the CDR3.

The V call is TRBV28, the J call TRBJ1-5, with TRBD1 matching over 9 bases. The CDR3 is 14 amino acids. Looked up from germline, CDR1 is MDHEN and CDR2 is SYDVKM. J lost 5 bases, V lost 3 bases, and 2 bases had no gene match. The CDR3 region is CASSLGDRDQPQHF. CDR3 nucleotides: TGTGCCAGCAGTTTGGGGGACAGGGATCAGCCCCAGCATTTT.

The chain links TRBV18 to TRBJ1-1, with 7 bases that match TRBD1. Trimming cost V 5 bases and J 3 bases; bases outside gene matches: 12. CDR1 is KGHSH, CDR2 LQKENI, per germline. The CDR3 runs to 16 residues. This CDR3 is CASSTRTGVRDTEAFF. As DNA, the CDR3 is TGTGCCAGCTCAACGCGGACAGGAGTTAGGGACACTGAAGCTTTCTTT.

The chain combines TRBV6-5 with TRBJ2-7, with 11 bases matching TRBD2. With 8 bases clipped from V and 3 bases from J, the junction kept 6 bases outside the gene matches. This CDR3 comprises 14 residues. CDR1 is MNHEY and CDR2 is SVGAGI in the germline V gene. CDR3 protein: CASQSTSGSYEQYF. CDR3 DNA: TGTGCCAGCCAGTCTACTAGCGGGAGCTACGAGCAGTACTTC.

This chain links TRBV15 with TRBJ2-7, with D possibly TRBD2 on 5 matching bases. Germline-derived CDR1 and CDR2 are LNHNV and YYDKDF (reference sequence). This CDR3 spans 17 amino acids. The V gene lost 3 bases and the J gene lost 0 bases, with 18 bases spanning the gap. CDR3 region: CATSRELKTGVSYEQYF. Here the CDR3 DNA reads TGTGCCACCAGCAGGGAGCTGAAAACCGGGGTCTCCTACGAGCAGTACTTC.

This clone was picked up one time. This chain connects TRBV7-2 to TRBJ2-3; 8 nucleotides agree with TRBD1. The germline CDR1 and CDR2 sequences are SGHTA and FQGNSA. Germline trimming cut 5 bases from V and 8 bases from J; bases unmatched to any gene: 9. The CDR3 length is 14 residues. The CDR3 loop reads CASSTGTGQGTQYF. The CDR3 nucleotides are TGTGCCAGCAGCACAGGGACTGGACAGGGTACGCAGTATTTT. Variable domain in full (rest from reference TRBV7-2 and TRBJ2-3): GAGVSQSPSNKVTEKGKDVELRCDPISGHTALYWYRQSLGQGLEFLIYFQGNSAPDKSGLPSDRFSAERTGGSVSTLTIQRTQQEDSAVYLCASSTGTGQGTQYFGPGTRLTVL.

V gene TRBV6-5 combines with J gene TRBJ2-7, with 15 nucleotides matching TRBD2. V trimming: 5 bases; J trimming: 6 bases; junction bases outside the gene matches: 5. This CDR3 has 15 residues. The V gene's germline CDR1 is MNHEY and CDR2 SVGAGI. CDR3 loop: CASSRTSGRAVEQYF. CDR3 DNA sequence: TGTGCCAGCAGTCGGACTAGCGGGAGGGCCGTCGAGCAGTACTTC.

The chain combines TRBV4-1 with TRBJ2-1; D uncertain. The CDR3 length is 17 residues. V was cut by 0 bases and J by 0 bases, with 12 bases left in between. Germline V gene data show CDR1 as MGHRA and CDR2 as YSYEKL. CDR3 protein: CASSQDEVRSSYNEQFF. The CDR3 DNA reads TGCGCCAGCAGCCAAGATGAGGTGCGCAGCTCCTACAATGAGCAGTTCTTC.

The rearrangement links TRBV27 to TRBJ1-5, with 7 bases aligning to TRBD1. The junction had 3 bases not matched to a gene; V was cut back by 3 bases and J by 4 bases. This CDR3 has 14 amino acids. Germline CDR1 is MNHEY and CDR2 is SMNVEV (reference sequence). CDR3 bases: TGTGCCAGCAGTTTCAGCAGGGGGAATCAGCCCCAGCATTTT. Residues: CASSFSRGNQPQHF.